The rows below give T cell receptor beta chains drawn from one sample of a study of T-cell reconstitution after alpha-beta-depleted transplantation in children. From the PCR reads, TCRdb called clonotypes with MiXCR, one entry per CDR3 protein. The sample records hundreds of thousands of distinct CDR3 sequences, over 10% being singletons. The source material was PBMCs, mostly from graft donor cells, sampled 360 days after TCRalphabeta/CD19-depleted stem cell transplant. All receptors come from a male patient younger than 18 who had a stem cell transplant for acute myeloid leukemia, so the T cells may come from the graft donor. CDR3s include the opening cysteine and the closing phenylalanine or tryptophan. A D gene is named only where the DNA matches it firmly. Size tells how often a clone was seen (once, few, many) or the class of an expanded clone, and some rows leave it out.

clone_size: .; v_call: TRBV28; d_call: .; j_call: TRBJ2-1; cdr3_aa: CASRSPASKRDNEQFF; cdr3_nt: TGTGCCAGCAGGTCGCCCGCTAGTAAGAGAGACAATGAGCAGTTCTTC
clone_size: .; v_call: TRBV10-3; d_call: .; j_call: TRBJ2-5; cdr3_aa: CAISEVSPRETQYF; cdr3_nt: TGTGCCATCAGTGAGGTGTCTCCGAGGGAGACCCAGTACTTC
clone_size: .; v_call: TRBV30; d_call: TRBD1; j_call: TRBJ2-7; cdr3_aa: CAWSVYRDRASDEQYF; cdr3_nt: TGTGCCTGGAGTGTTTACCGGGACAGGGCTTCGGACGAGCAGTACTTC
clone_size: few; v_call: TRBV24-1; d_call: .; j_call: TRBJ2-3; cdr3_aa: CATSDRKNTDTQYF; cdr3_nt: TGTGCCACCAGTGATCGGAAGAACACAGATACGCAGTATTTT
clone_size: many; v_call: TRBV5-1; d_call: .; j_call: TRBJ2-1; cdr3_aa: CASSLGGLQSSYNEQFF; cdr3_nt: TGCGCCAGCAGCTTGGGAGGGTTGCAAAGCTCCTACAATGAGCAGTTCTTC
clone_size: .; v_call: TRBV7-9; d_call: .; j_call: TRBJ1-2; cdr3_aa: CASSLAGLRANYGYTF; cdr3_nt: TGTGCCAGCAGCTTAGCGGGACTGCGAGCTAACTATGGCTACACCTTC
clone_size: .; v_call: TRBV28; d_call: .; j_call: TRBJ2-7; cdr3_aa: CASSRSSNWEQYF; cdr3_nt: TGTGCCAGCAGTCGGTCTTCTAACTGGGAGCAGTACTTC
clone_size: few; v_call: TRBV7-9; d_call: .; j_call: TRBJ2-5; cdr3_aa: CASSLSLGAQETQYF; cdr3_nt: TGTGCCAGCAGCCTATCTTTGGGGGCCCAAGAGACCCAGTACTTC
clone_size: many; v_call: TRBV28; d_call: TRBD2; j_call: TRBJ2-7; cdr3_aa: CASSRTFSGTYEQYF; cdr3_nt: TGTGCCAGCAGCCGGACCTTTAGCGGGACCTACGAGCAGTACTTC
clone_size: few; v_call: TRBV16; d_call: .; j_call: TRBJ2-7; cdr3_aa: CASSRWGIEQYF; cdr3_nt: TGTGCCAGCAGCCGATGGGGGATTGAGCAGTACTTC
clone_size: .; v_call: TRBV19; d_call: TRBD2; j_call: TRBJ2-7; cdr3_aa: CASSFTSGSHEQYF; cdr3_nt: TGTGCCAGTAGTTTCACTAGCGGGAGCCACGAGCAGTACTTC
clone_size: few; v_call: TRBV7-9; d_call: TRBD1; j_call: TRBJ1-1; cdr3_aa: CASSLAGQGIPEAFF; cdr3_nt: TGTGCCAGCAGCTTAGCGGGACAGGGGATCCCTGAAGCTTTCTTT
clone_size: few; v_call: TRBV20-1; d_call: .; j_call: TRBJ1-5; cdr3_aa: CSARARSNQPQHF; cdr3_nt: TGCAGTGCTAGAGCCAGGAGCAATCAGCCCCAGCATTTT
clone_size: few; v_call: TRBV15; d_call: .; j_call: TRBJ2-7; cdr3_aa: CATSRGVDYEQYF; cdr3_nt: TGTGCCACCAGCAGAGGGGTCGACTACGAGCAGTACTTC
clone_size: many; v_call: TRBV29-1; d_call: TRBD2; j_call: TRBJ2-7; cdr3_aa: CSVESSGRGSYEQYF; cdr3_nt: TGCAGCGTTGAATCTAGCGGGAGGGGGTCCTACGAGCAGTACTTC
clone_size: .; v_call: TRBV28; d_call: .; j_call: TRBJ2-7; cdr3_aa: CASSRGRTTQYF; cdr3_nt: TGTGCCAGCAGTCGCGGACGAACAACGCAGTACTTC
clone_size: few; v_call: TRBV20-1; d_call: TRBD2; j_call: TRBJ2-7; cdr3_aa: CSAHSGRESYEQYF; cdr3_nt: TGCAGTGCTCACAGCGGGAGGGAATCCTACGAGCAGTACTTC
clone_size: .; v_call: TRBV7-6; d_call: TRBD1; j_call: TRBJ2-7; cdr3_aa: CASSLAGTASSYEQYF; cdr3_nt: TGTGCCAGCAGCTTAGCCGGGACAGCGTCCTCCTACGAGCAGTACTTC
clone_size: .; v_call: TRBV28; d_call: .; j_call: TRBJ2-7; cdr3_aa: CATSPGGAGYEQYF; cdr3_nt: TGTGCCACCTCACCCGGGGGAGCGGGTTACGAGCAGTACTTC
clone_size: .; v_call: TRBV7-2; d_call: .; j_call: TRBJ2-3; cdr3_aa: CASSLSGQRTDTQYF; cdr3_nt: TGTGCCAGCAGCTTATCAGGACAGCGCACAGATACGCAGTATTTT
clone_size: many; v_call: TRBV7-8; d_call: .; j_call: TRBJ2-6; cdr3_aa: CASSLRGRGANVLTF; cdr3_nt: TGTGCCAGCAGCTTACGAGGGCGTGGGGCCAACGTCCTGACTTTC
clone_size: many; v_call: TRBV7-2; d_call: .; j_call: TRBJ2-7; cdr3_aa: CASSLGINVGEQYF; cdr3_nt: TGTGCCAGCAGCTTAGGAATAAACGTGGGGGAGCAGTACTTC
clone_size: few; v_call: TRBV19; d_call: .; j_call: TRBJ2-7; cdr3_aa: CASSTEPTYEQYF; cdr3_nt: TGTGCCAGTAGTACGGAGCCTACCTACGAGCAGTACTTC
clone_size: .; v_call: TRBV12-3/TRBV12-4; d_call: .; j_call: TRBJ2-7; cdr3_aa: CASSPGTHEQYF; cdr3_nt: TGTGCCAGCAGTCCCGGGACCCACGAGCAGTACTTC
clone_size: .; v_call: TRBV10-3; d_call: .; j_call: TRBJ2-3; cdr3_aa: CAISEFTRDTQYF; cdr3_nt: TGTGCCATCAGTGAGTTCACTAGGGATACGCAGTATTTT
clone_size: .; v_call: TRBV6-2/TRBV6-3; d_call: .; j_call: TRBJ2-1; cdr3_aa: CASRDSGYNEQFF; cdr3_nt: TGTGCCAGCAGGGATAGCGGCTACAATGAGCAGTTCTTC
clone_size: .; v_call: TRBV11-2; d_call: TRBD2; j_call: TRBJ2-6; cdr3_aa: CASSAHSGGLSGANVLTF; cdr3_nt: TGTGCCAGCAGCGCACATAGCGGGGGGCTCTCTGGGGCCAACGTCCTGACTTTC
clone_size: few; v_call: TRBV28; d_call: .; j_call: TRBJ2-7; cdr3_aa: CASSEPGTGVLYEQYF; cdr3_nt: TGTGCCAGCAGTGAACCCGGGACGGGTGTATTGTACGAGCAGTACTTC
clone_size: few; v_call: TRBV5-1; d_call: .; j_call: TRBJ2-7; cdr3_aa: CASSAKRGGDEQYF; cdr3_nt: TGCGCCAGCAGCGCGAAGAGAGGCGGCGACGAGCAGTACTTC
clone_size: many; v_call: TRBV10-3; d_call: .; j_call: TRBJ2-2; cdr3_aa: CAISGVTGELFF; cdr3_nt: TGTGCCATCAGTGGCGTCACCGGGGAGCTGTTTTTT
clone_size: .; v_call: TRBV14; d_call: TRBD2; j_call: TRBJ2-1; cdr3_aa: CASSQSRLAGVKEQFF; cdr3_nt: TGTGCCAGCAGCCAATCCAGATTAGCGGGAGTGAAAGAGCAGTTCTTC
clone_size: few; v_call: TRBV28; d_call: .; j_call: TRBJ2-5; cdr3_aa: CASSAFRVRQETQYF; cdr3_nt: TGTGCCAGCAGTGCCTTCAGGGTTAGGCAAGAGACCCAGTACTTC
clone_size: few; v_call: TRBV20-1; d_call: .; j_call: TRBJ2-5; cdr3_aa: CSARDWVETQYF; cdr3_nt: TGCAGTGCTAGAGATTGGGTGGAGACCCAGTACTTC
clone_size: few; v_call: TRBV20-1; d_call: .; j_call: TRBJ2-7; cdr3_aa: CSARARFSYEQYF; cdr3_nt: TGCAGTGCTAGAGCTCGATTCTCCTACGAGCAGTACTTC
clone_size: few; v_call: TRBV28; d_call: .; j_call: TRBJ1-2; cdr3_aa: CASSPLRTVYGYTF; cdr3_nt: TGTGCCAGCAGTCCACTTCGGACAGTCTATGGCTACACCTTC
clone_size: few; v_call: TRBV10-3; d_call: TRBD1; j_call: TRBJ2-3; cdr3_aa: CAIRQGMGLGQDTQYF; cdr3_nt: TGTGCCATCCGACAGGGGATGGGACTCGGGCAAGATACGCAGTATTTT
clone_size: few; v_call: TRBV19; d_call: .; j_call: TRBJ2-1; cdr3_aa: CASTPTSSYNEQFF; cdr3_nt: TGTGCCAGTACCCCGACTAGCTCCTACAATGAGCAGTTCTTC
clone_size: many; v_call: TRBV7-3; d_call: TRBD2; j_call: TRBJ2-1; cdr3_aa: CASSQSTSLGAFF; cdr3_nt: TGTGCCAGCAGCCAGTCGACTAGCTTAGGGGCGTTCTTC
clone_size: few; v_call: TRBV27; d_call: .; j_call: TRBJ2-1; cdr3_aa: CASSPPRVGSIYNEQFF; cdr3_nt: TGTGCCAGCAGTCCCCCCAGAGTTGGGTCTATCTACAATGAGCAGTTCTTC
clone_size: many; v_call: TRBV5-5; d_call: .; j_call: TRBJ2-1; cdr3_aa: CASSLVGIYNEQFF; cdr3_nt: TGTGCCAGCAGCTTGGTGGGCATTTACAATGAGCAGTTCTTC
clone_size: few; v_call: TRBV3-1; d_call: .; j_call: TRBJ2-1; cdr3_aa: CASSQAGSGGEQFF; cdr3_nt: TGTGCCAGCAGCCAAGCCGGGAGCGGCGGTGAGCAGTTCTTC
clone_size: many; v_call: TRBV14; d_call: .; j_call: TRBJ2-7; cdr3_aa: CASSQELVSYEQYF; cdr3_nt: TGTGCCAGCAGCCAAGAGTTGGTATCCTACGAGCAGTACTTC
clone_size: .; v_call: TRBV5-1; d_call: .; j_call: TRBJ2-3; cdr3_aa: CASSWGPTPPDTQYF; cdr3_nt: TGCGCCAGCAGCTGGGGGCCAACGCCCCCAGATACGCAGTATTTT
clone_size: many; v_call: TRBV12-3/TRBV12-4; d_call: TRBD2; j_call: TRBJ2-3; cdr3_aa: CASSGLAGITDTQYF; cdr3_nt: TGTGCCAGCAGTGGACTAGCGGGCATTACGGATACGCAGTATTTT
clone_size: .; v_call: TRBV7-8; d_call: .; j_call: TRBJ2-5; cdr3_aa: CASIVETQYF; cdr3_nt: TGTGCCAGCATTGTTGAGACCCAGTACTTC
clone_size: few; v_call: TRBV28; d_call: .; j_call: TRBJ2-7; cdr3_aa: CASSLSQGTLSVYEQYF; cdr3_nt: TGTGCCAGCAGTTTGTCACAGGGGACTTTATCGGTCTACGAGCAGTACTTC
clone_size: .; v_call: TRBV7-9; d_call: .; j_call: TRBJ2-5; cdr3_aa: CASSLDPPFRVKETQYF; cdr3_nt: TGTGCCAGCAGCTTAGACCCTCCGTTCAGGGTCAAAGAGACCCAGTACTTC